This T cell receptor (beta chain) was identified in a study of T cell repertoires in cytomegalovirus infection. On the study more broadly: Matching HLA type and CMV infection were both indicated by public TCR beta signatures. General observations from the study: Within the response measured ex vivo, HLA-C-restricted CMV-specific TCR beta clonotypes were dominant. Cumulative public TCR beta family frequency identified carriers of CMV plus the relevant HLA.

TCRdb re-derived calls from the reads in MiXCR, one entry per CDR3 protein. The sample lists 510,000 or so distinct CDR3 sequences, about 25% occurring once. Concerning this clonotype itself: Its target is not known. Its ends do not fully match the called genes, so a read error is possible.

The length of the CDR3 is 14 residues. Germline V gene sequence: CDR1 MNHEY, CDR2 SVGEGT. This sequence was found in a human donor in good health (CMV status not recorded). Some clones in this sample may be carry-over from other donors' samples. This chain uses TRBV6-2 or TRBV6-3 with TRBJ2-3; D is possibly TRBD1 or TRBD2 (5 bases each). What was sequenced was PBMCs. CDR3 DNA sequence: TGTGCCAGCAGTTTGGATCCAGGGACGGATACGCGGTATTTT. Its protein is CASSLDPGTDTRYF.